This T cell receptor beta chain was identified during a study of T cell responses to AZD1222 COVID-19 vaccine. CDR1 is GTSNPN, CDR2 SVGIG, per germline (reference sequence). V lost 3 bases and J lost 2, with 10 bases in between. The CDR3 runs to 13 residues. TCRdb keeps only in-frame clones here, not all; method: immunoSEQ multiplex PCR. The table lists around 130,000 clones, 80% to 90% of them singletons, with 1.5% to 2% in the top ten. The V and J genes are TRBV30 and TRBJ1-1; a possible D gene is TRBD1 (5 bases). This TCR derives from an adult in good health. This material consisted of peripheral blood, taken on day 0 of AZD1222 vaccination. The CDR3 DNA sequence: TGTGCCTGGAGGTGGGGGGAAAACACTGAAGCTTTCTTT. The encoded protein is CAWRWGENTEAFF.